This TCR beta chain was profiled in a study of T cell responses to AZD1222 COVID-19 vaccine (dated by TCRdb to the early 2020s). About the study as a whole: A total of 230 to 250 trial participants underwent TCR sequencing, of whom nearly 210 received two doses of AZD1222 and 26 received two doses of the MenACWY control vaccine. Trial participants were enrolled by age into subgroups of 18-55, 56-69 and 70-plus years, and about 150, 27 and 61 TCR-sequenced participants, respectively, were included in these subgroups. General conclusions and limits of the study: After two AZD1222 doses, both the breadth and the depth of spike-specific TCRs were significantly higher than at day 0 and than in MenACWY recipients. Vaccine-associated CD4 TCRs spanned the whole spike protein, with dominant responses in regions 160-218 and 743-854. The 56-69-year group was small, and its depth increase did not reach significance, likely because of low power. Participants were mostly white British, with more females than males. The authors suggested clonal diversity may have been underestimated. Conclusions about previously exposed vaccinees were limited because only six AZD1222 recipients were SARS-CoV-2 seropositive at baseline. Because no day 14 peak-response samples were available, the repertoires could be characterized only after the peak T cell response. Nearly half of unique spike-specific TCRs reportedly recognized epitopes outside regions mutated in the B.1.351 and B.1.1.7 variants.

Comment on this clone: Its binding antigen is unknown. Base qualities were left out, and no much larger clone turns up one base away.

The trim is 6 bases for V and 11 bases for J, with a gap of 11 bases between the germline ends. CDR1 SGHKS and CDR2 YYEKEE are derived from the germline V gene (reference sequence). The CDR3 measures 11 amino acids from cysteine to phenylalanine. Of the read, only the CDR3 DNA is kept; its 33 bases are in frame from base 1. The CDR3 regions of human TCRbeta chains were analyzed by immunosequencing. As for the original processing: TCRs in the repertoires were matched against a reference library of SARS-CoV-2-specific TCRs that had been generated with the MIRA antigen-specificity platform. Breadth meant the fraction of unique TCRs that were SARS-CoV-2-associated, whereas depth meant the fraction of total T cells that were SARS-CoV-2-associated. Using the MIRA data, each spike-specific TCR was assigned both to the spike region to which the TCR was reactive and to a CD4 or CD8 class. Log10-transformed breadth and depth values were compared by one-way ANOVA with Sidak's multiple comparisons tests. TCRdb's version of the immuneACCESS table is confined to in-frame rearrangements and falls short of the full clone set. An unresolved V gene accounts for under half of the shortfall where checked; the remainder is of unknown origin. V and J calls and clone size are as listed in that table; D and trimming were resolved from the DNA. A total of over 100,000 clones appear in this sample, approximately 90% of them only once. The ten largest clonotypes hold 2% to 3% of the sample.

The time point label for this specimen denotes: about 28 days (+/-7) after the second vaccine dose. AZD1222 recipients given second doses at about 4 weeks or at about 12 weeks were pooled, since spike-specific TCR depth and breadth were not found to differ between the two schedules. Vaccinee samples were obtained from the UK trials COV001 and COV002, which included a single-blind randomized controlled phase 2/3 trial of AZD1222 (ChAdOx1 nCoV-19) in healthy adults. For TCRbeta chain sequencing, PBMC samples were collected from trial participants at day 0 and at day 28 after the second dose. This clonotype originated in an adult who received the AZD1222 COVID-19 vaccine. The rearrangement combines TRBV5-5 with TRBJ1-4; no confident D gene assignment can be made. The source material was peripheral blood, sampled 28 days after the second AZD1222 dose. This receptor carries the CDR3 CASTDGNKLFF. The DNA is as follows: TGTGCCAGCACCGACGGGAACAAACTGTTTTTT.